One sample yielded the 5 T cell receptor beta chains listed below, sequenced in a study of CD8 T cells in Susac syndrome. With random hexamers, about 0.5 to 1 ug RNA was reverse transcribed. TCRdb recomputed calls from the immunoSEQ multiplex PCR reads with MiXCR, one row per CDR3 protein. The table lists over 350,000 distinct CDR3 sequences, 75% to 90% of them singletons. Source material: CD8+ T cells from PBMCs. These TCRs come from a human donor with multiple sclerosis.

The gene calls are TRBV5-5 and TRBJ2-7; D remains unclear. The CDR3 length is 13 residues. Germline V gives CDR1 SGHKS, CDR2 YYEKEE (reference sequence). Trimming pared 1 base from V and 7 bases from J, leaving 12 bases between. The DNA of the CDR3 is TGTGCCAGCAGCTTGTTCCTGGATGCAGAGCAGTACTTC. It is translated as CASSLFLDAEQYF.

The rearrangement uses TRBV10-2 and TRBJ2-7; a possible D gene is TRBD2 (6 bases). The CDR3 runs to 15 residues. Germline V lookup: CDR1 WSHSY, CDR2 SAAADI. V lost 6 bases to trimming and J lost 2 bases, with 17 bases between them. The CDR3: CASRDDWDSTYEQYF. CDR3 DNA sequence: TGCGCCAGCAGGGATGATTGGGACTCGACCTACGAGCAGTACTTC.

J is TRBJ2-2 and V is TRBV4-1; D not certain. The CDR3 sequence is 12 residues long. Per germline, CDR1 MGHRA and CDR2 YSYEKL. V lost 3 bases and J 7 bases, leaving 6 bases between the germline ends. For the CDR3, the DNA is TGCGCCAGCAGCCAGGGCAACGGGGAGCTGTTTTTT. Its translation is CASSQGNGELFF.

J is TRBJ2-1 and V is TRBV6-5; TRBD2 might be the D (6 bases). V was shortened by 1 base and J by 7 bases, with 8 bases between the two germline ends. This CDR3 region has 13 residues. CDR1 is MNHEY and CDR2 is SVGAGI in the germline V gene. The CDR3, as DNA: TGTGCCAGCAGTTACTTCGGGACTAATGAGCAGTTCTTC. This encodes CASSYFGTNEQFF.

The chain couples TRBV2 to TRBJ1-1; TRBD1 is a possible D gene (6 bases). This CDR3 is built from 13 residues. V lost 6 bases and J lost 5, with 13 bases in between. Germline V gene lookup returns CDR1 SNHLY and CDR2 FYNNEI. CDR3 nucleotide sequence: TGTGCCAGCAGGCCCAGGGGAGTTACTGAAGCTTTCTTT. It specifies CASRPRGVTEAFF.